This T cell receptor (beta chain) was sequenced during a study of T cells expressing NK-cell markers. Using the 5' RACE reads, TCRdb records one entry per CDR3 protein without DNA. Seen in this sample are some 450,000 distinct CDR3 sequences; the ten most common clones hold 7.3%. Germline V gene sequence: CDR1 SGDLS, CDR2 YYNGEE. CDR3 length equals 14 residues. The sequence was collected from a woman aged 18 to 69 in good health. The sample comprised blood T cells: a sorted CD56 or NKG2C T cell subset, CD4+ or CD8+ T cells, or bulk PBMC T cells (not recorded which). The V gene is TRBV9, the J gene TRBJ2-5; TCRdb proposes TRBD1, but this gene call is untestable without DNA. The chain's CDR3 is CASSLGTSQETQYF.